This TCR beta chain was obtained from a study of T cells after yellow fever vaccination. Study at large: Where fractions had low cell numbers, libraries were prepared from them with the SMART-Seq v4 Ultra Low Input RNA kit. Study-wide points: A small proportion of clonotypes was detected in both the CD4 and CD8 compartments. Compared with primary, the secondary response was weaker and peaked at day 5, not 15.

J was trimmed by 5 bases and V by 3 bases; bases with no gene match: 8. Germline V lookup: CDR1 SNHLY, CDR2 FYNNEI. The CDR3 contains 17 residues. Production of TCR cDNA was by 5'RACE template switching, which also added a universal primer site and UMIs. TCRdb processed the 5' RACE reads anew with MiXCR; each CDR3 protein has one entry. This repertoire shows hundreds of thousands of distinct CDR3 sequences, over 8% found once; its top ten account for about 20%. This clonotype has only a few counts. Its specificity is unknown. Sequences were derived from PBMCs, sampled on the day of the first yellow fever vaccination. This rearrangement joins TRBV2 to TRBJ2-2, with 11 bases matching TRBD1. This receptor was taken from a man younger than 30 who received the YFV17D yellow fever vaccine. The chain's CDR3 is CASSESRTGGRTGELFF. DNA for the CDR3: TGTGCCAGCAGTGAGAGTCGGACAGGGGGCAGGACCGGGGAGCTGTTTTTT. Full variable domain (missing parts from reference TRBV2 and TRBJ2-2): EPEVTQTPSHQVTQMGQEVILRCVPISNHLYFYWYRQILGQKVEFLVSFYNNEISEKSEIFDDQFSVERPDGSNFTLKIRSTKLEDSAMYFCASSESRTGGRTGELFFGEGSRLTVL.